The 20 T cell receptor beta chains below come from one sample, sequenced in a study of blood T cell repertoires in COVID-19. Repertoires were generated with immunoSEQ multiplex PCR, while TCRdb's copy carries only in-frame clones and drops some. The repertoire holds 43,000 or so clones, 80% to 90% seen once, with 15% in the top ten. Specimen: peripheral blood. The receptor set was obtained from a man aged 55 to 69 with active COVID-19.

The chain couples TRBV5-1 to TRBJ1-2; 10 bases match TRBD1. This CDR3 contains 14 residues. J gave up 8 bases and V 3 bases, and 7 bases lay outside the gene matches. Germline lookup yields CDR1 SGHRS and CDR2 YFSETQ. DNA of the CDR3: TGCGCCAGCAGCTGGGAAGGACAGGGGGAGGGCTACACCTTC. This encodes CASSWEGQGEGYTF.

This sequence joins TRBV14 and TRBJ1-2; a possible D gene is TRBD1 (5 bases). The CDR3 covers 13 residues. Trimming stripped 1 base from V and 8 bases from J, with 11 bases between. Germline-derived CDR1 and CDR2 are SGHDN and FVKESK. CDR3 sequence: CASSQVAGLGYTF. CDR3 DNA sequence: TGTGCCAGCAGCCAAGTGGCAGGGCTAGGCTACACCTTC. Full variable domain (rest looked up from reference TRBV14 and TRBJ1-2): EAGVTQFPSHSVIEKGQTVTLRCDPISGHDNLYWYRRVMGKEIKFLLHFVKESKQDESGMPNNRFLAERTGGTYSTLKVQPAELEDSGVYFCASSQVAGLGYTFGSGTRLTVV.

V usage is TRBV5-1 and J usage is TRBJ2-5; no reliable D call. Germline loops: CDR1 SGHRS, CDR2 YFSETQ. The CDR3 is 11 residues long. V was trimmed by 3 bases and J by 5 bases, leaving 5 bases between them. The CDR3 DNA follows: TGCGCCAGCAGCTCTCGGGAGACCCAGTACTTC. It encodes CASSSRETQYF. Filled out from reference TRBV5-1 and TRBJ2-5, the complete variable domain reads KAGVTQTPRYLIKTRGQQVTLSCSPISGHRSVSWYQQTPGQGLQFLFEYFSETQRNKGNFPGRFSGRQFSNSRSEMNVSTLELGDSALYLCASSSRETQYFGPGTRLLVL.

The CDR3, as DNA: TGTGCCAGCAGCCCGGGACAGGGGACCTACAATGAGCAGTTCTTC. Its protein product is CASSPGQGTYNEQFF. The chain recombines TRBV6-5 with TRBJ2-1; 10 bases are shared with TRBD1. With V trimmed by 6 bases and J by 2 bases, 4 bases remained unmatched. The V gene's germline CDR1 is MNHEY and CDR2 SVGAGI. The CDR3 covers 15 residues.

Here the CDR3 reads CASSLGGGVSYEQYF. In nucleotides, the CDR3 is TGTGCCAGCAGTTTGGGGGGGGGAGTCTCCTACGAGCAGTACTTC. The J gene is TRBJ2-7, the V gene TRBV28, with 7 bases matching TRBD2. The CDR3 runs to 15 residues. Germline V gene data show CDR1 as MDHEN and CDR2 as SYDVKM. V was pared by 3 bases and J by 0 bases, with 5 bases of the junction left unmatched.

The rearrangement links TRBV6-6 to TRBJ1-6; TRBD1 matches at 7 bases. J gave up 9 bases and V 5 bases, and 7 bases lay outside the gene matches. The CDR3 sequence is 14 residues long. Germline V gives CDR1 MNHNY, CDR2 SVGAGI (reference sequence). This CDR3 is CASSTDRESSPLHF. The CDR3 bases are TGTGCCAGCAGTACAGACAGGGAGAGTTCACCCCTCCACTTT.

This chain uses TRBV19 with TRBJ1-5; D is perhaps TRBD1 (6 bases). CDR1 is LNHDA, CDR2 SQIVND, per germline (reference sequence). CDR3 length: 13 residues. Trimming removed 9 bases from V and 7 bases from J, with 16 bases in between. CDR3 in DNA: TGTGCCAGCCGAGGGGGGGCGGACCAGCCCCAGCATTTT. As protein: CASRGGADQPQHF.

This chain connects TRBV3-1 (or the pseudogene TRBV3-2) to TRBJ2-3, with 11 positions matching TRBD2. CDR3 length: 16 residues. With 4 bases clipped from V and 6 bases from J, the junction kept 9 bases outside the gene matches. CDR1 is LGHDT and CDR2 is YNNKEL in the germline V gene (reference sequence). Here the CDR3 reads CASSPVAGGARDTQYF. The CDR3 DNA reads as TGTGCCAGCAGCCCCGTAGCGGGGGGGGCCCGGGATACGCAGTATTTT.

The CDR3 DNA reads as TGTGCCAGCAGTCTCGTAAATTCACCCCTCCACTTT. Amino acid sequence: CASSLVNSPLHF. The chain links TRBV27 to TRBJ1-6; D is unclear. Germline values: CDR1 MNHEY, CDR2 SMNVEV (reference sequence). Trimming removed 5 bases from V and 7 bases from J, with 6 bases in between. CDR3 length: 12 residues.

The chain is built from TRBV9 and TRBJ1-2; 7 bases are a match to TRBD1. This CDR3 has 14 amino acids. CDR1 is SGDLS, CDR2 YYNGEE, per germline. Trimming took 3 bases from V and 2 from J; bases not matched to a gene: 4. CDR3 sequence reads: CASSAGTDNYGYTF. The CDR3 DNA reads TGTGCCAGCAGCGCGGGGACAGACAACTATGGCTACACCTTC.

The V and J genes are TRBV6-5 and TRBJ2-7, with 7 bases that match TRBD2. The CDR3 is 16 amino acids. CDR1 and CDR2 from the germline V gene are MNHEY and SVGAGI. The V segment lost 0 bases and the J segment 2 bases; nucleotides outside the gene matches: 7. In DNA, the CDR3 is TGTGCCAGCAGTTACTCGAAATCTAGCGGAACCTACGAGCAGTACTTC. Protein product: CASSYSKSSGTYEQYF.

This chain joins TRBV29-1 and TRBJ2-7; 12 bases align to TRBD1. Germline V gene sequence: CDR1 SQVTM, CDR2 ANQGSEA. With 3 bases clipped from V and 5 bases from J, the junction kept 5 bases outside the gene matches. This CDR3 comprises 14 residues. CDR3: CSVDSGTGGNEQYF. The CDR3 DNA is TGCAGCGTTGACTCCGGGACAGGGGGCAACGAGCAGTACTTC.

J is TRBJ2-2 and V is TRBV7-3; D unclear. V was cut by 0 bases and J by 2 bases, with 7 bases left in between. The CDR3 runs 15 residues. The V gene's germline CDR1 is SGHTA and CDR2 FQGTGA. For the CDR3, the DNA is TGTGCCAGCAGCTTAACGTCCAGTAACACCGGGGAGCTGTTTTTT. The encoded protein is CASSLTSSNTGELFF.

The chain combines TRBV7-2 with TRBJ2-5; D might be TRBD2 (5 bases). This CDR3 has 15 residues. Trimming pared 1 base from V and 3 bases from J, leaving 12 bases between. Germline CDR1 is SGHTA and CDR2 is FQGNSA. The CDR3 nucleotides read TGTGCCAGCAGCTTAGGGCGTGTGAGGGAAGAGACCCAGTACTTC. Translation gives CASSLGRVREETQYF.

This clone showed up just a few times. The CDR3 coding sequence is TGTGCCAGCAGAGTGACAGGGGATGTAGGAAACACCATATATTTT. This codes for CASRVTGDVGNTIYF. The J gene is TRBJ1-3, the V gene TRBV27, with 8 bases that match TRBD1. With V trimmed by 6 bases and J by 4 bases, 8 bases remained unmatched. The CDR3 is 15 amino acids. The germline CDR1 and CDR2 sequences are MNHEY and SMNVEV (reference sequence).

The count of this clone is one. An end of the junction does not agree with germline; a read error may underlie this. In DNA, the CDR3 is TGCGCCAGCAGCCAAGAAGGGGGTAGCAGTCAGCCCCAGCATTTT. This translates into CASSQEGGSSQPQHF. This chain connects TRBV4-1 to TRBJ1-5, with TRBD1 as a possible D gene (6 bases). From germline, CDR1 is MGHRA and CDR2 YSYEKL. The length of the CDR3 is 15 residues.

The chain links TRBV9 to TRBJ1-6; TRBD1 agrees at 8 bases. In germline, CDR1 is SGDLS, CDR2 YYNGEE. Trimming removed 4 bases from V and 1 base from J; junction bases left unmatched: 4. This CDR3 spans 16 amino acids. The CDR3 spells CASSPGQGSYNSPLHF. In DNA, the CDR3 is TGTGCCAGCAGCCCCGGACAGGGTTCCTATAATTCACCCCTCCACTTT.

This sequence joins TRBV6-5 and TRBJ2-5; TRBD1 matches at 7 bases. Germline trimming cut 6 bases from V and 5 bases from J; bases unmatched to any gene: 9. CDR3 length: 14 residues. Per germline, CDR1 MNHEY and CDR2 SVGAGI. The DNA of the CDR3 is TGTGCCAGCAGCCGCGGACAGGCGGTCGAGACCCAGTACTTC. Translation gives CASSRGQAVETQYF.

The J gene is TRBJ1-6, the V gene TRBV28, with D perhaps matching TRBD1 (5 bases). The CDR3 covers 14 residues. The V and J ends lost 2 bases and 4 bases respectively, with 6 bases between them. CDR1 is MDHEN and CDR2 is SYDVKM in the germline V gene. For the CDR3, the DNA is TGTGCCAGCAGTTTAGCAGGGTATAATTCACCCCTCCACTTT. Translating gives CASSLAGYNSPLHF.

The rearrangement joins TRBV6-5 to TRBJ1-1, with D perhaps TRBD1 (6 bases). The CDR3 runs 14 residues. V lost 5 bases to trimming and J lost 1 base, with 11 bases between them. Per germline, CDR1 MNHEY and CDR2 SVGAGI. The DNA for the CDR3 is TGTGCCAGCAGTCTACAGGGCCCGAACACTGAAGCTTTCTTT. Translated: CASSLQGPNTEAFF.